This entry concerns a single T cell receptor beta chain. The sample holds a few counts of this clonotype. No antigen is known for it. No per-base quality is available; no much larger clone lies one base away. The treatment or condition tag for this specimen amounts to: roughly 10-day PBMC culture with coronavirus spike peptide pools or control peptides (ViraFEST assay). The study used the ViraFEST assay, which expanded antigen-specific T cells with peptide pools and then identified expanded clonotypes by TCR sequencing. The convalescent patients' positive SARS-CoV-2 PCR tests were from March to December 2020, which was before the Alpha, Beta and Delta variants emerged in the United States. PBMCs were cultured at roughly 1.8 million per well in IMDM supplemented with approximately 5.3% human AB serum and around 9.5 IU/ml IL-2, with approximately 10 ug/ml peptide pools added. Half of the culture medium was replaced with fresh IL-2-containing medium on days 3 and 7. After about nine days of culture, CD4+ T cells were isolated by negative selection with the EasySep CD4+ T cell isolation kit. PBMCs were separated from whole blood using Ficoll-Paque Plus gradient centrifugation and then either used fresh or cryopreserved at -140C. Triplicate wells were generally used for each culture condition.

Library preparation was by PCR. TCR sequencing of DNA from cultured CD4+ T cells used the Oncomine TCR Beta short-read assay at the Johns Hopkins FTIC core. The QIAamp micro DNA kit was used to extract genomic DNA from the cultured CD4+ T cells. Oncomine TCR Beta libraries from cultured CD4+ T cells were pooled with unique dual indexes and sequenced on an Illumina iSeq 100. The authors' analysis ran thus. Non-productive sequences were removed, and CDR3s not starting with C, not ending with F or W, or shorter than 7 amino acids were discarded. Antigen-specific clonotypes were identified using the MANAFEST web application through comparison of peptide-stimulated wells with reference and other culture wells. For a clone to be called positive, the clone needed an FDR below 0.05, an odds ratio above 5, and a productive frequency above 0.1% in at least two of three replicate wells. A clonotype was classed as cross-reactive if the clonotype showed significant expansion both in SARS-CoV-2 spike wells and in at least one common cold coronavirus spike condition. CDR3 homology was assessed with Levenshtein distances (stringdist) and unrooted phylogenetic trees (ape) in R version 3.6.1. The public reads were quality trimmed at Q25 with fastp and then assembled into clones with MiXCR by TCRdb, keeping productive beta chains. One record per CDR3 amino acid sequence lists the most common genes and DNA. It is TCRdb's table, rather than the study itself, that gives the V and J calls and clone size. In all, the sample holds roughly 6,800 distinct CDR3 sequences, and 25% of those were seen once. More than 8% of the sample is held by the ten biggest clonotypes.

The source of the sample is a study of vaccination and CD4 T cells after COVID-19 (dated by TCRdb to between 2022 and 2023). Regarding the study in general: SARS-CoV-2 positivity had been established in the convalescent patients by nasal swab PCR, and mild disease was recorded in eight to ten of these patients and severe disease in one. Overlapping spike peptide pools from SARS-CoV-2 and from the common cold coronaviruses HCoV-NL63, HCoV-OC43 and HCoV-229E were used as culture stimuli. The spike-specific CD4+ TCR repertoire was compared before and after mRNA vaccination in 10 to 11 COVID-19 convalescent patients and a handful of infection-naive healthy vaccine recipients. The time from the second vaccine dose to post-vaccine blood sampling had a median of around 72 days and ranged from about 12 to 250 days. In the convalescent cohort there were six males and four females, among whom were two Hispanic individuals, seven Caucasians, two Asians and one multiracial person. Post-COVID blood samples were collected from convalescent patients a median of around 100 days after diagnosis, with a range of roughly 30 to 161 days. Each participant got two doses of either the Pfizer-BioNTech BNT162b2 vaccine (n=8) or the Moderna mRNA-1273 vaccine (n=2). Control cultures received a CEFX viral epitope pool as the positive control, an HIV-1 Nef peptide pool as the negative control, or no peptide.

Its CDR3 holds 13 amino acids, cysteine through phenylalanine. Solely the CDR3 DNA is kept, with 39 bases framed from the first base. For CDR1 and CDR2, the germline V gene lists SGHDT and YYEEEE. V is shortened by 6 bases, J by 7 bases, and the region joining them spans 16 bases. Overall results and qualifications from the work: In convalescent patients, a median around 83% of post-vaccine SARS-CoV-2-reactive clones were detected only after vaccination, and vaccine-specific priming was suggested by this finding. Only a relatively small number of convalescent patients were included in the study, and early timepoints following natural infection were not analyzed. Although the median number of SARS-CoV-2-reactive clonotypes went up from roughly 22 after infection to 30 to 45 after vaccination, the increase was not significant. Of the vaccine-specific clones found in convalescent patients, nearly all (304 of 307) were mono-reactive for SARS-CoV-2 spike instead of being cross-reactive with common cold coronaviruses.

The source material was CD4+ T cells from blood, cultured in vitro, sampled after SARS-CoV-2 vaccination. This TCR came from a human donor who had recovered from COVID-19. The receptor chain draws on TRBV5-6 and TRBJ2-5; the D gene is tentatively TRBD1 or TRBD2, each matching 5 bases. The nucleotides are TGTGCCAGCACCCGGGGCAGGGAAGGGACCCAGTACTTC. This yields the protein CASTRGREGTQYF.